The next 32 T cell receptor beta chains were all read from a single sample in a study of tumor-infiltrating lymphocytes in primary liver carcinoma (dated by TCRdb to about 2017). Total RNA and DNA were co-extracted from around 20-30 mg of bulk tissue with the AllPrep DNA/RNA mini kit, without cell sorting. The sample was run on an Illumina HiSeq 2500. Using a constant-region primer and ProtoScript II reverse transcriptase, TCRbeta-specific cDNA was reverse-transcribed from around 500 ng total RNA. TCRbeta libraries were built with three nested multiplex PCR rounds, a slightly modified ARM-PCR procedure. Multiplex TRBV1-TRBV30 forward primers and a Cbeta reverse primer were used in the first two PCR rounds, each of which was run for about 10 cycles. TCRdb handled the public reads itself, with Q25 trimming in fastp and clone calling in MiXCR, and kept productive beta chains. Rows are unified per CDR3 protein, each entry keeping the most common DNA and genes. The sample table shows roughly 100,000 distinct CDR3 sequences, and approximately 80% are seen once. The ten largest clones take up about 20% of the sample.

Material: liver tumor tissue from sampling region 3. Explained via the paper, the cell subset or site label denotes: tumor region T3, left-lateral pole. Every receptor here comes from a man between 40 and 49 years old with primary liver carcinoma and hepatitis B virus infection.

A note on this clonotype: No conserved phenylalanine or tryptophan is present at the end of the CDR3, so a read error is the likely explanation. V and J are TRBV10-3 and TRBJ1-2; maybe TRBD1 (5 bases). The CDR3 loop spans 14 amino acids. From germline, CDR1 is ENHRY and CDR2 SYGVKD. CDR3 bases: TGTGCCATCAGTGTCGAGAGGGGAGGGGATGGTTACACCTCC. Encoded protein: CAISVERGGDGYTS.

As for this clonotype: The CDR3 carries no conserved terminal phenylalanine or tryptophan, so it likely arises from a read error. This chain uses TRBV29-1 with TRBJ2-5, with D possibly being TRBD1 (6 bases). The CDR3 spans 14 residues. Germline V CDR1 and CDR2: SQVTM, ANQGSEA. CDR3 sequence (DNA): TGTAGCTTTAGGACAGCATCGTTTCAAGAGAGCCAGTACTTA. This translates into CSFRTASFQESQYL.

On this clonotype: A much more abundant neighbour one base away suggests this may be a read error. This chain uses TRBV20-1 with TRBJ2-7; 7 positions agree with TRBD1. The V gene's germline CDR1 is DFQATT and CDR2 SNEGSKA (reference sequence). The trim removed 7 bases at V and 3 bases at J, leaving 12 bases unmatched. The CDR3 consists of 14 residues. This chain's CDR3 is CSGNTGERDYEQYF. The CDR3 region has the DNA TGCAGTGGTAACACAGGGGAGAGGGACTACGAGCAGTACTTC.

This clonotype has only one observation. CDR3 DNA: TGCGCCAACAGTCAAGATCGGGCTAGGGGGAGATGGCAGCAGTACTTC. Translating gives CANSQDRARGRWQQYF. The chain is built from TRBV4-3 and TRBJ2-7; D is perhaps TRBD1 (6 bases). Germline V gene sequence: CDR1 LGHNA, CDR2 YSLEER. The CDR3 is made up of 16 amino acids. V was trimmed by 10 bases and J by 8 bases, leaving 30 bases between them.

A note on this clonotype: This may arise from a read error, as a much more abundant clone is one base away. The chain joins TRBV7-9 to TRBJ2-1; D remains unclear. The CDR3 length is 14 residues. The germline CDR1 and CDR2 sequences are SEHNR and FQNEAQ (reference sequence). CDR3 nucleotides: TGTACCAGCAGCTCAGACACTGCCCACAATGAGCAGTTCTTC. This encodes CTSSSDTAHNEQFF.

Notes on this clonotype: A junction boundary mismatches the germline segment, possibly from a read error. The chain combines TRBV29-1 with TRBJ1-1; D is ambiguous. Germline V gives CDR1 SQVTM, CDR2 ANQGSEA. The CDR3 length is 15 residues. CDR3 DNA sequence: TGCAGCGTTCGGGCGGGCTGTGGAATGAATACTGAAGCTTTCTTT. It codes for CSVRAGCGMNTEAFF. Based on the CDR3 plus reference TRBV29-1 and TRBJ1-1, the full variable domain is SAVISQKPSRDICQRGTSLTIQCQVDSQVTMMFWYRQQPGQSLTLIATANQGSEATYESGFVIDKFPISRPNLTFSTLTVSNMSPEDSSIYLCSVRAGCGMNTEAFFGQGTRLTVV.

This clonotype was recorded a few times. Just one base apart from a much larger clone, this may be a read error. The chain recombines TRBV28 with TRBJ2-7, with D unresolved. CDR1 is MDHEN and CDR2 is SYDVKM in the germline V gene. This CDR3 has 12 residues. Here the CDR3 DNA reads TGTGTCAGCAGTTTTGGGTTAGAGCGGCAGTACTTC. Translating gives CVSSFGLERQYF. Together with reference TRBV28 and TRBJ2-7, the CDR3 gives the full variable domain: DVKVTQSSRYLVKRTGEKVFLECVQDMDHENMFWYRQDPGLGLRLIYFSYDVKMKEKGDIPEGYSVSREKKERFSLILESASTNQTSMYLCVSSFGLERQYFGPGTRLTVT.

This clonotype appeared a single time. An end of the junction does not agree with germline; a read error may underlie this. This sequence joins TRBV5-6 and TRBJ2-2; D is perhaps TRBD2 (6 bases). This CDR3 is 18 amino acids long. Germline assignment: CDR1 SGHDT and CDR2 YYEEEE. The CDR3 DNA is TGTGCCAGCAGAAAAAGGACTGGCGGGATAGCGAACACCGGGGAGCTGATTTTT. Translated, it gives CASRKRTGGIANTGELIF.

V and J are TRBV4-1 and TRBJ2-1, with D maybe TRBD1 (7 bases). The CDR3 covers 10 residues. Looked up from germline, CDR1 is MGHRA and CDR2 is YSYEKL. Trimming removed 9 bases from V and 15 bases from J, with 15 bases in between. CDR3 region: CARSAGQRFF. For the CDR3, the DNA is TGCGCCAGAAGCGCGGGACAGCGGTTCTTC.

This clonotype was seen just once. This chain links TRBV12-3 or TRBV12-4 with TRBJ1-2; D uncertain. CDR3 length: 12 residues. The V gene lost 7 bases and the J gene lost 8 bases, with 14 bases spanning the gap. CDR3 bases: TGTGCCAGCATGTTAGAGGGTCGCGGCTACACCTTC. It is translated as CASMLEGRGYTF.

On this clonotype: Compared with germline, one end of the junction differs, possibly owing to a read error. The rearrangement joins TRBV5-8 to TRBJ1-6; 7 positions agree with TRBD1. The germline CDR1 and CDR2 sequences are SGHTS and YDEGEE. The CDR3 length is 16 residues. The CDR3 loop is CTRSYSTGTANSPLHF. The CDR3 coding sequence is TGTACCAGGAGCTACTCCACCGGGACAGCTAATTCACCCCTCCACTTT.

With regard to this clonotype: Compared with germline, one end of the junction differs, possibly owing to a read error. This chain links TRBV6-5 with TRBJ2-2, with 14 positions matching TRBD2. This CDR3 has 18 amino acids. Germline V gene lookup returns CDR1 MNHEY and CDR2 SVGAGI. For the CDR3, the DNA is TGCGCCAGCAGATCGATACTCGGGACTAGCGGGAGAGGTGTGGAGCTGTTTTTT. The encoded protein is CASRSILGTSGRGVELFF.

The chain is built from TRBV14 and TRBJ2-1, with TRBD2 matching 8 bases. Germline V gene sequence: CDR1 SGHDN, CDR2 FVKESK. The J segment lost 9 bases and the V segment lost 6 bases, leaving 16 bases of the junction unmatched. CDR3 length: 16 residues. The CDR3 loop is CASSTVAGRVNIEQFF. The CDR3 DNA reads TGTGCCAGCAGTACCGTAGCGGGACGGGTAAACATTGAGCAGTTCTTC. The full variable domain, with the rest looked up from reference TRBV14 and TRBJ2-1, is EAGVTQFPSHSVIEKGQTVTLRCDPISGHDNLYWYRRVMGKEIKFLLHFVKESKQDESGMPNNRFLAERTGGTYSTLKVQPAELEDSGVYFCASSTVAGRVNIEQFFGPGTRLTVL.

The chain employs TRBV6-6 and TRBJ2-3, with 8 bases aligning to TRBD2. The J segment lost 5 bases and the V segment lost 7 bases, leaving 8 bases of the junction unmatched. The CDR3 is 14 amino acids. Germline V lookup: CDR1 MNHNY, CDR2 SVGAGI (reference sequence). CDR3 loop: CASIWTSQGDTQYF. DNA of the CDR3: TGTGCCAGCATTTGGACTAGCCAGGGAGATACGCAGTATTTT.

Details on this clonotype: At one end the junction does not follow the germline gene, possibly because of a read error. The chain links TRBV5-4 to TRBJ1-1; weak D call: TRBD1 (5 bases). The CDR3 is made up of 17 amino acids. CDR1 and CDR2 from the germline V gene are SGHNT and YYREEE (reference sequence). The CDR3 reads CASSCGVSGRLNNEAFF. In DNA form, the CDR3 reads TGTGCCAGCAGCTGCGGAGTGTCGGGACGCCTAAACAATGAAGCTTTCTTT.

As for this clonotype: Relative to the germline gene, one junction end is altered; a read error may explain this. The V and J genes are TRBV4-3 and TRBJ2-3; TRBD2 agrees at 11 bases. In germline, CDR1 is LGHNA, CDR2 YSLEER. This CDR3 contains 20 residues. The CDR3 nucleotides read TGTGCCAGCAACCAAGATCTTCCCTCCGGGACTAGCGGAAGAGCAGATACGCAGTATTTT. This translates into CASNQDLPSGTSGRADTQYF.

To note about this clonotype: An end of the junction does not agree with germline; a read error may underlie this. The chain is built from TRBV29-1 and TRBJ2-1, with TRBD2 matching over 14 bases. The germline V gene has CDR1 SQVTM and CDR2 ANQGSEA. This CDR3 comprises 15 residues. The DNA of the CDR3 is TGCAGCGTTGGACTAGCGGGAGGGTACTTCAATGAGCTGTTCTTC. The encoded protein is CSVGLAGGYFNELFF.

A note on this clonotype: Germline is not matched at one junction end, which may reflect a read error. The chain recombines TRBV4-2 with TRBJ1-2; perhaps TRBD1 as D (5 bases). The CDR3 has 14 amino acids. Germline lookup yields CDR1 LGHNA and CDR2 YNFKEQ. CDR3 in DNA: TGTGCCAGCAGCCAAGATCGAGCAGGCTGGGGCTATACCTTC. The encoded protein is CASSQDRAGWGYTF.

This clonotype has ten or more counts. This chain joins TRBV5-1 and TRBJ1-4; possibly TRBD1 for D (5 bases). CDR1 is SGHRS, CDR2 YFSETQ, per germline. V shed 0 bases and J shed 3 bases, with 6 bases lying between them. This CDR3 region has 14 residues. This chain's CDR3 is CASSLGQPNEKLFF. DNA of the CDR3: TGCGCCAGCAGCTTGGGACAGCCTAATGAAAAACTGTTTTTT.

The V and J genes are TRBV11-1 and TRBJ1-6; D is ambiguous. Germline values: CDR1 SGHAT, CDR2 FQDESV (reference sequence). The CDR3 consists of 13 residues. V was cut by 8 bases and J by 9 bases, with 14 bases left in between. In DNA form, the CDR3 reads TGTGCCAGCGCCCGGATACTGGTTTCACCCCTCCACTTT. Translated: CASARILVSPLHF.

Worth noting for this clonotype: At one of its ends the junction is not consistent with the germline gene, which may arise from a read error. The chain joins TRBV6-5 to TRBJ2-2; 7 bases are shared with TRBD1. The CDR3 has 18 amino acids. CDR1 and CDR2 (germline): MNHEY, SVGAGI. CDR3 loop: CVSSRRPPTGVNTGELFF. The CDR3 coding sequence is TGTGTCAGCAGTCGTCGCCCCCCAACAGGGGTGAACACCGGGGAGCTGTTTTTT.

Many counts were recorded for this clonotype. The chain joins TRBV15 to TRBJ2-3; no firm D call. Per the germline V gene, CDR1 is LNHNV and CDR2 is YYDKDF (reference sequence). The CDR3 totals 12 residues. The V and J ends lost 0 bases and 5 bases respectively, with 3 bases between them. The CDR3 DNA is TGTGCCACCAGCAGAGATATAGATACGCAGTATTTT. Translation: CATSRDIDTQYF.

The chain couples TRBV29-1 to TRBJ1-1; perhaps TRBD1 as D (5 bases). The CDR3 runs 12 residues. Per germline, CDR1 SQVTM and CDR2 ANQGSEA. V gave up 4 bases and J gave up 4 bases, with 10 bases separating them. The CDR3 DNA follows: TGCAGCGTTGTGGCGGGGGGCACTGAAGCTTTCTTT. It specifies CSVVAGGTEAFF. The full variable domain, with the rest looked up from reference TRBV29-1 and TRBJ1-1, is SAVISQKPSRDICQRGTSLTIQCQVDSQVTMMFWYRQQPGQSLTLIATANQGSEATYESGFVIDKFPISRPNLTFSTLTVSNMSPEDSSIYLCSVVAGGTEAFFGQGTRLTVV.

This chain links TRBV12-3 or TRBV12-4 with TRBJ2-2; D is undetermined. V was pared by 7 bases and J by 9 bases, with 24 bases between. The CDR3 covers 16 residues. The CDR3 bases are TGTGCCAGCACCCCACCCCTAGGCTCTGTCATCCGGGAGCTGTTTTTT. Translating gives CASTPPLGSVIRELFF.

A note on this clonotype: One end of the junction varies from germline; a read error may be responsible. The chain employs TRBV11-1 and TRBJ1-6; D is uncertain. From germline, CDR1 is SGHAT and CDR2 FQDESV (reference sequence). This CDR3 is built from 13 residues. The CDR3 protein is CDSSRTLVSPLYF. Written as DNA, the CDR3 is TGTGACAGCAGCCGGACTCTGGTTTCACCCCTCTACTTT.

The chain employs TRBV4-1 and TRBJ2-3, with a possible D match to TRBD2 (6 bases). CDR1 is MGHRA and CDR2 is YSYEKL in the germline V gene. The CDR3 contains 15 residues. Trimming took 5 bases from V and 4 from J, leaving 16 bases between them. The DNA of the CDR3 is TGCGCCAGCAGCGGGATTAGCGGTACGCCAGATACGCAGTATTTT. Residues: CASSGISGTPDTQYF.

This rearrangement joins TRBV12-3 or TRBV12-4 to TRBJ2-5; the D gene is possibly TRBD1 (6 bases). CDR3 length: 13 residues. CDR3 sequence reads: CVSSLAGVEAQYF. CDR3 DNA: TGTGTCAGTTCGCTAGCAGGGGTGGAGGCCCAGTACTTC.

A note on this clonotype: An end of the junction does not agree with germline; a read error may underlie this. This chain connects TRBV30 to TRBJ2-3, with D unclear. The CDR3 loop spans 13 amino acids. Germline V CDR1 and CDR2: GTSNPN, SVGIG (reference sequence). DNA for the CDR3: TGTGCCAGGAGTGTAAATCAGCAGGATACGCAGTATTTT. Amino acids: CARSVNQQDTQYF.

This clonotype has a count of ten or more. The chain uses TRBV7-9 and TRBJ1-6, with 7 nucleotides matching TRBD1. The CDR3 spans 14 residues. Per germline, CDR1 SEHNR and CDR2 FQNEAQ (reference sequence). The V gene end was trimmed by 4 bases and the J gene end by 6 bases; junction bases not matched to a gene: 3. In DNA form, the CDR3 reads TGTGCCAGCAGCTCTCAGGGGGGTAATTCACCCCTCCACTTT. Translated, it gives CASSSQGGNSPLHF.

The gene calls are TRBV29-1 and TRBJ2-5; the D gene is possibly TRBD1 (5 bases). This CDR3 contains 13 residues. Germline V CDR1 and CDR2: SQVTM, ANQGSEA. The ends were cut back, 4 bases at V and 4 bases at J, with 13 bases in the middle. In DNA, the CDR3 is TGCAGCGTTGTAGGGGATGGACGAGAGACCCAGTACTTC. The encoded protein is CSVVGDGRETQYF.

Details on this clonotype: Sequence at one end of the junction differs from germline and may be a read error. The CDR3 coding sequence is TGTGCCAGCAGCCAAGGAACGGATTCAAAAGGCTACGAGCTGTACTTC. Amino acid sequence: CASSQGTDSKGYELYF. The chain joins TRBV4-2 to TRBJ2-7; D gene unclear. The germline V gene has CDR1 LGHNA and CDR2 YNFKEQ. This CDR3 spans 16 amino acids.

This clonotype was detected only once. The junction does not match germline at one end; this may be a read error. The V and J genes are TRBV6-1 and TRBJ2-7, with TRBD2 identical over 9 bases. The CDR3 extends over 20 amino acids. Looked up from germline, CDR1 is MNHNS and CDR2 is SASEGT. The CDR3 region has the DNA TGTGTCAGCAGTGAAGCCCCCCTAGGACTAGCGCGAGGGCCCCGCGACGAGCAGTATTTC. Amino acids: CVSSEAPLGLARGPRDEQYF.